The entry below gives a single TCR beta chain sequence along with its context. V trimming: 1 base; J trimming: 5 bases; junction bases outside the gene matches: 6. This CDR3 is 16 amino acids long. Germline lookup yields CDR1 LNHNV and CDR2 YYDKDF (reference sequence). This table comes from immunoSEQ multiplex PCR, and its TCRdb copy is limited to in-frame clones, with some not included. The sample includes some 260,000 clones, approximately 88% of them seen just once. The data derive from a study of blood T cell repertoires in COVID-19. The sequenced material came from peripheral blood. This TCR came from a woman aged 65 to 85 with COVID-19, enrolled during active disease. This chain uses TRBV15 with TRBJ2-3; 10 nucleotides match TRBD2. CDR3 loop: CATSRVSGRIGDTQYF. The DNA for the CDR3 is TGTGCCACCAGCAGAGTTAGCGGGAGGATCGGAGATACGCAGTATTTT.